This TCR beta chain was observed in a study of graft-versus-host responses after intestinal transplantation. Trimming pared 1 base from V and 5 bases from J, leaving 11 bases between. Germline CDR1 and CDR2: MNHNS and SASEGT. This CDR3 is 14 amino acids long. Assay used: immunoSEQ multiplex PCR; TCRdb lists only in-frame clones, some missing. Of 2,500 to 3,500 clones listed, about 92% are singletons. This chain connects TRBV6-1 to TRBJ1-2, with D unclear. This clonotype was sampled from a human patient who received an intestinal transplant, so some T cells may come from the graft donor. Sequences were derived from bone marrow, sampled around 350 days after transplant. CDR3 nucleotide sequence: TGTGCCAGCAGTGAAGAGGTACGTGGATATGGCTACACCTTC. This gives the protein CASSEEVRGYGYTF.